The present T cell receptor beta chain was sequenced within a study of blood T cell repertoires in COVID-19. The overall study: Sources were T cells, B-cell-depleted T cells, or PBMCs; the material itself was cDNA or gDNA.

The V end lost 3 bases, the J end lost 4 bases, and 7 bases lay between the germline ends. CDR1 is MDHEN, CDR2 SYDVKM, per germline. The CDR3 loop spans 14 amino acids. Measured with immunoSEQ multiplex PCR; TCRdb has only the in-frame clones, and not every one. The sample has 150,000 to 200,000 clones; 80% to 85% are singletons. The TCR sequence derives from a human donor with acute or convalescent COVID-19. The donor label of this sample is uncertain. Sequenced: peripheral blood. J is TRBJ1-6 and V is TRBV28, with a tentative D call TRBD1 (5 bases). CDR3 region: CASSLEGYNSPLHF. CDR3 DNA sequence: TGTGCCAGCAGTTTGGAGGGGTATAATTCACCCCTCCACTTT. The variable domain in full, completed from reference TRBV28 and TRBJ1-6, reads DVKVTQSSRYLVKRTGEKVFLECVQDMDHENMFWYRQDPGLGLRLIYFSYDVKMKEKGDIPEGYSVSREKKERFSLILESASTNQTSMYLCASSLEGYNSPLHFGNGTRLTVT.